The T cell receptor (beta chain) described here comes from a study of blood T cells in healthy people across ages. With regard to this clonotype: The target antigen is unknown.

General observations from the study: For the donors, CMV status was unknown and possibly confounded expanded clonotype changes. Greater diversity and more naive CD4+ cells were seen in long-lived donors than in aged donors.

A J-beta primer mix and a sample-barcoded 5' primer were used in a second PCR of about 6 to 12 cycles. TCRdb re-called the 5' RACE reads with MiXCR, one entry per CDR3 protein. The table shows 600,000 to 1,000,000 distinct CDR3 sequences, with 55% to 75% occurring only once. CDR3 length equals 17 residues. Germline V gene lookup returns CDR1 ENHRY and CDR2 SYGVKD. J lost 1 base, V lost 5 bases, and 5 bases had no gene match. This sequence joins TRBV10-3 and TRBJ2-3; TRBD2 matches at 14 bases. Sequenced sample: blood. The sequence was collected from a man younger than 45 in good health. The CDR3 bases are TGTGCCATCAGTCCGGGACTAGCGGGAGTCGGCACAGATACGCAGTATTTT. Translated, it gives CAISPGLAGVGTDTQYF.